Shown below are 23 T cell receptor beta chains from a single sample sequenced in a study of cytomegalovirus exposure and HLA in healthy donors. Primers included in the PCR were 60 Vbeta and 13 Jbeta primers. The protocol was immunoSEQ multiplex PCR, while the TCRdb copy is restricted to in-frame clones and leaves out a portion. The sample table includes around 78,000 clones. The sample taken for sequencing was PBMCs. Every receptor here comes from a man aged 18 to 30 in good health and CMV-seropositive.

This chain connects TRBV9 to TRBJ2-3; TRBD2 might be the D (6 bases). The V and J ends lost 2 bases and 1 base respectively, with 11 bases between them. This CDR3 has 15 amino acids. CDR1 is SGDLS, CDR2 YYNGEE, per germline. The CDR3 here is CASSVSRERTDTQYF. The CDR3 DNA follows: TGTGCCAGCAGCGTGTCCCGGGAGCGCACAGATACGCAGTATTTT.

V is TRBV10-3 and J is TRBJ1-2; perhaps TRBD1 as D (6 bases). Germline V gene data show CDR1 as ENHRY and CDR2 as SYGVKD. The germline V and J ends were trimmed by 6 bases and 3 bases, with 14 bases remaining between them. The CDR3 is 14 residues long. As DNA, the CDR3 is TGTGCCATCAGGGGCCGGCAGGGGTACTATGGCTACACCTTC. Translation gives CAIRGRQGYYGYTF.

As to this clone: An end of the junction differs from the germline gene, which may be a read error. The J gene is TRBJ2-7, the V gene TRBV5-8; possibly TRBD2 for D (6 bases). The CDR3 has 15 residues. CDR1 is SGHTS and CDR2 is YDEGEE in the germline V gene. The DNA for the CDR3 is TGTGCCAGCAGCTTGGTCGTCGGGAGCTCCTCCGAGCAGTACTTC. Its protein is CASSLVVGSSSEQYF.

V gene TRBV4-2 combines with J gene TRBJ2-1; 9 nucleotides align to TRBD1. V trimming: 4 bases; J trimming: 3 bases; junction bases outside the gene matches: 4. CDR1 and CDR2 (germline): LGHNA, YNFKEQ. The CDR3 is made up of 15 amino acids. The CDR3 is CASSRDRGDYNEQFF. CDR3 sequence (DNA): TGTGCCAGCAGCCGAGACAGGGGGGACTACAATGAGCAGTTCTTC.

The V call is TRBV30, the J call TRBJ1-2; D is unclear. CDR1 and CDR2 from the germline V gene are GTSNPN and SVGIG (reference sequence). The CDR3 consists of 9 residues. Trimming pared 7 bases from V and 8 bases from J, leaving 8 bases between. Here the CDR3 DNA reads TGTGCCTTACAAGAAGGCTACACCTTC. The encoded protein is CALQEGYTF.

The chain uses TRBV27 and TRBJ2-7; 8 bases are shared with TRBD2. The germline V gene has CDR1 MNHEY and CDR2 SMNVEV (reference sequence). The length of the CDR3 is 15 residues. V dropped 6 bases and J dropped 2; count of bases not matched to a gene: 9. The DNA of the CDR3 is TGTGCCAGCAGCCGCCGGGAGGGGGGGACCTACGAGCAGTACTTC. Encoded protein: CASSRREGGTYEQYF.

The chain joins TRBV4-2 to TRBJ2-3, with a possible D match to TRBD1 (6 bases). V shed 2 bases and J shed 6 bases, with 15 bases lying between them. Germline values: CDR1 LGHNA, CDR2 YNFKEQ. This CDR3 is 15 amino acids long. The CDR3 is CASSQKQGTGDTQYF. CDR3 nucleotides: TGTGCCAGCAGCCAAAAGCAGGGAACAGGGGATACGCAGTATTTT.

CDR3 nucleotide sequence: TGTGCCAGCATCCAGGGGGGCCTAGGATCCAATGAGCAGTTCTTC. Protein product: CASIQGGLGSNEQFF. The J gene is TRBJ2-1, the V gene TRBV7-9, with a weak D call TRBD1 (7 bases). The length of the CDR3 is 15 residues. Germline V gene lookup returns CDR1 SEHNR and CDR2 FQNEAQ (reference sequence). Deletions cut 7 bases from V and 6 bases from J, with 19 bases between. Full variable domain (missing parts from reference TRBV7-9 and TRBJ2-1): DTGVSQNPRHKITKRGQNVTFRCDPISEHNRLYWYRQTLGQGPEFLTYFQNEAQLEKSRLLSDRFSAERPKGSFSTLEIQRTEQGDSAMYLCASIQGGLGSNEQFFGPGTRLTVL.

V and J are TRBV4-1 and TRBJ2-7; 8 bases are a match to TRBD1. The CDR3 covers 16 residues. Germline CDR1 reads MGHRA; CDR2 reads YSYEKL. V dropped 3 bases and J dropped 0; count of bases not matched to a gene: 7. The CDR3 DNA is TGCGCCAGCAGCCAGTGGGACAGGCCCTACTCCTACGAGCAGTACTTC. As protein: CASSQWDRPYSYEQYF.

V usage is TRBV5-1 and J usage is TRBJ2-1, with 8 bases lining up with TRBD1. Per germline, CDR1 SGHRS and CDR2 YFSETQ. The CDR3 is 14 amino acids. With V trimmed by 3 bases and J by 10 bases, 9 bases remained unmatched. For the CDR3, the DNA is TGCGCCAGCAGCTCTTCAGGCGGGACAGGAGAGCAGTTCTTC. Protein: CASSSSGGTGEQFF.

V usage is TRBV5-4 and J usage is TRBJ1-1; D unclear. Germline V CDR1 and CDR2: SGHNT, YYREEE (reference sequence). V lost 3 bases to trimming and J lost 4 bases, with 10 bases between them. CDR3 length: 13 residues. The CDR3 nucleotides read TGTGCCAGCAGCTCCTCCCGGGGCACTGAAGCTTTCTTT. Translated, it gives CASSSSRGTEAFF.

This chain joins TRBV5-1 and TRBJ1-2; 7 bases line up with TRBD1. V trimming: 5 bases; J trimming: 2 bases; junction bases outside the gene matches: 9. The germline V gene encodes CDR1 SGHRS and CDR2 YFSETQ. CDR3 length equals 15 residues. This CDR3 is CASSLSGTDNYGYTF. Written as DNA, the CDR3 is TGCGCCAGCAGTCTTAGCGGGACAGACAACTATGGCTACACCTTC.

This sequence joins TRBV28 and TRBJ1-1; D gene uncertain. V lost 3 bases and J lost 1, with 6 bases in between. Germline V gives CDR1 MDHEN, CDR2 SYDVKM. CDR3 length equals 13 residues. The CDR3 protein is CASSFRRNTEAFF. The DNA of the CDR3 is TGTGCCAGCAGTTTCCGGAGGAACACTGAAGCTTTCTTT.

The chain carries TRBV28 and TRBJ1-1; 7 nucleotides agree with TRBD1. There are 14 residues in the CDR3. V shed 6 bases, J shed 4 bases, and the junction held 8 bases outside the gene matches. Germline V gives CDR1 MDHEN, CDR2 SYDVKM. This chain's CDR3 is CASRKTGSVTEAFF. Here the CDR3 DNA reads TGTGCCAGCAGGAAGACAGGGTCGGTCACTGAAGCTTTCTTT.

V and J are TRBV29-1 and TRBJ1-4; 7 bases align to TRBD1. This CDR3 comprises 15 residues. Trimming removed 4 bases from V and 3 bases from J; junction bases left unmatched: 8. CDR1 and CDR2 (germline): SQVTM, ANQGSEA. CDR3 sequence reads: CSVAESGGSNEKLFF. CDR3 DNA sequence: TGCAGCGTTGCCGAATCAGGGGGGTCTAATGAAAAACTGTTTTTT.

The chain carries TRBV2 and TRBJ2-5, with a possible D match to TRBD2 (5 bases). Germline CDR1 and CDR2: SNHLY and FYNNEI. V was trimmed by 2 bases and J by 5 bases, leaving 6 bases between them. The CDR3 length is 12 residues. The CDR3 sequence is CASSELAETQYF. Written as DNA, the CDR3 is TGTGCCAGCAGTGAATTAGCGGAGACCCAGTACTTC.

The gene calls are TRBV19 and TRBJ1-1; 8 bases match TRBD1. The CDR3 extends over 13 amino acids. V was pared by 8 bases and J by 3 bases, with 5 bases of the junction left unmatched. Germline lookup yields CDR1 LNHDA and CDR2 SQIVND (reference sequence). The DNA for the CDR3 is TGTGCCAGTCGGACAGGGAGGGACACTGAAGCTTTCTTT. It specifies CASRTGRDTEAFF.

J is TRBJ2-7 and V is TRBV2, with 9 nucleotides matching TRBD1. Germline CDR1 and CDR2: SNHLY and FYNNEI. J gave up 3 bases and V 5 bases, and 11 bases lay outside the gene matches. CDR3 length: 16 amino acids. CDR3 sequence reads: CASSLTPGQGLYEQYF. The DNA for the CDR3 is TGTGCCAGCAGTCTCACCCCGGGACAGGGTCTCTACGAGCAGTACTTC.

V is TRBV7-9 and J is TRBJ1-4, with D hard to call. Trimming removed 5 bases at V and 5 bases at J, with 12 bases between. Germline loops: CDR1 SEHNR, CDR2 FQNEAQ (reference sequence). The CDR3 is 14 amino acids. CDR3 sequence (DNA): TGTGCCAGCAGCCTCCCGGGATCCAATGAAAAACTGTTTTTT. Translating gives CASSLPGSNEKLFF.

CDR3 in DNA: TGTGCCAGCGGGCAGGGGGATAGGACTGAAGCTTTCTTT. Amino acid sequence: CASGQGDRTEAFF. The J gene is TRBJ1-1, the V gene TRBV9, with 7 bases matching TRBD1. CDR1 and CDR2 (germline): SGDLS, YYNGEE. This CDR3 has 13 residues. V trimming: 7 bases; J trimming: 5 bases; junction bases outside the gene matches: 8.

The chain couples TRBV11-3 to TRBJ2-2, with 9 bases aligning to TRBD2. The CDR3 spans 16 residues. The ends lost 5 bases at V and 3 bases at J; junction bases unmatched: 7. Germline lookup yields CDR1 SGHNT and CDR2 YENEEA. CDR3: CASSPQRGADTGELFF. For the CDR3, the DNA is TGTGCCAGCAGCCCGCAGCGGGGGGCGGACACCGGGGAGCTGTTTTTT.

V and J are TRBV6-1 and TRBJ2-3, with a possible D match to TRBD2 (6 bases). Germline-derived CDR1 and CDR2 are MNHNS and SASEGT. The CDR3 is 17 residues long. Trimming left V 0 bases short and J 6 bases short, with 19 bases between. The CDR3 DNA is TGTGCCAGCAGTGAAGCGTCGGCGGGCGGGATAAGCGATACGCAGTATTTT. It codes for CASSEASAGGISDTQYF.

The chain uses TRBV6-1 and TRBJ2-3; D not resolved. The germline V gene encodes CDR1 MNHNS and CDR2 SASEGT. The CDR3 totals 13 residues. The ends were cut back, 3 bases at V and 2 bases at J, with 6 bases in the middle. The CDR3 bases are TGTGCCAGCAGTGACCCCTTCACAGATACGCAGTATTTT. Its protein is CASSDPFTDTQYF.